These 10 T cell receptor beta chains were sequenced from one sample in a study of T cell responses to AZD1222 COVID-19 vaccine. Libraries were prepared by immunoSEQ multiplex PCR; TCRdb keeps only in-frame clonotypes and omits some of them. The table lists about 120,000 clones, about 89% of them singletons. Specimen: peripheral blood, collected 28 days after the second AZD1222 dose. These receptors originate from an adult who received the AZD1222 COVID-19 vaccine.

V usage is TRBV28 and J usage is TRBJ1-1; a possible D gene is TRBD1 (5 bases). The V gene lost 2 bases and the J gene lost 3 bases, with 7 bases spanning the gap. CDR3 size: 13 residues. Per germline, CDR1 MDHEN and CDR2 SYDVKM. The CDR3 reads CASSLKGDTEAFF. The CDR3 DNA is TGTGCCAGCAGTTTAAAAGGGGACACTGAAGCTTTCTTT.

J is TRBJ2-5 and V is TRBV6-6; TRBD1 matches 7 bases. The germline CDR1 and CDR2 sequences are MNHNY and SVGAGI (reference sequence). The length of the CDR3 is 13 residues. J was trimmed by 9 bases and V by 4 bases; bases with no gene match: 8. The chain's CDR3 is CASSSGTEGPQYF. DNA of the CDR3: TGTGCCAGCAGTTCCGGGACAGAAGGTCCCCAGTACTTC.

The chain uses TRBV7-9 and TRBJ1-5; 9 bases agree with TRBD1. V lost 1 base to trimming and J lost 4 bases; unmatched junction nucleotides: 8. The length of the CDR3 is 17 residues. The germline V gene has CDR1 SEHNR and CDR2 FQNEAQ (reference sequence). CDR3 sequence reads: CASSLEWGQGRNQPQHF. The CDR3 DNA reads TGTGCCAGCAGCTTAGAATGGGGACAGGGTCGAAATCAGCCCCAGCATTTT.

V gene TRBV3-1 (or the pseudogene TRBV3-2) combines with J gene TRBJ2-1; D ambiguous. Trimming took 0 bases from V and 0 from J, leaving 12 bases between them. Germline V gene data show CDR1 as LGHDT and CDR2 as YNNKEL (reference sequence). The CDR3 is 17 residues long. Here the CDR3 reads CASSQEGISLSYNEQFF. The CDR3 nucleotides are TGTGCCAGCAGCCAAGAAGGAATTTCACTCTCCTACAATGAGCAGTTCTTC.

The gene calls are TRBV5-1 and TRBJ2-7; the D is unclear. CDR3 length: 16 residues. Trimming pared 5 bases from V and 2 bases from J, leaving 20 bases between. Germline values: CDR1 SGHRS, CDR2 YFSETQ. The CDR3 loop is CASRLSSPGRAYEQYF. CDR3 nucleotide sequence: TGCGCCAGCAGACTCTCCTCCCCAGGAAGGGCCTACGAGCAGTACTTC.

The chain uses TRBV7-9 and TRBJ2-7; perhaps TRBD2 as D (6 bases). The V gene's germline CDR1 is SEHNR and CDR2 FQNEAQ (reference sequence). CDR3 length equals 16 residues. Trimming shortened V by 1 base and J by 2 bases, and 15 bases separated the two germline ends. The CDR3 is CASSLGLTRETYEQYF. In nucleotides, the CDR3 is TGTGCCAGCAGCTTAGGGTTGACTAGAGAAACCTACGAGCAGTACTTC.

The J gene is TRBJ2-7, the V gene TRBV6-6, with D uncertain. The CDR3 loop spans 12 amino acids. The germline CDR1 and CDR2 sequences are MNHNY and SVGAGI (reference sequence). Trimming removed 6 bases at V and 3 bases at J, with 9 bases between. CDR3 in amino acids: CASRPGNYEQYF. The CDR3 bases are TGTGCCAGCAGACCGGGTAACTACGAGCAGTACTTC.

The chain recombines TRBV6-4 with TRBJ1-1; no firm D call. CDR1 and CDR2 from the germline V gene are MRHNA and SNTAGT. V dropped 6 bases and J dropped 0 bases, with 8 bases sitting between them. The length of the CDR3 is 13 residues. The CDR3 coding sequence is TGTGCCAGCAGCTATACTTTGAACACTGAAGCTTTCTTT. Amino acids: CASSYTLNTEAFF.

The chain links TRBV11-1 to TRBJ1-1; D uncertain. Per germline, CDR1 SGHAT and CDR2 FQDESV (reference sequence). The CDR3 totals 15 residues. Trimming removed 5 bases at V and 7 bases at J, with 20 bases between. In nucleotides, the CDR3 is TGTGCCAGCAGCCAGCAAACCACTCAACGGCGTGAAGCTTTCTTT. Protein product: CASSQQTTQRREAFF.

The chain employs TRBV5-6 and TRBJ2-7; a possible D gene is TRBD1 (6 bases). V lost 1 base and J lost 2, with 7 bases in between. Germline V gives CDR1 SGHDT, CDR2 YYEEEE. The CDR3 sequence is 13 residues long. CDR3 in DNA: TGTGCCAGCAGCTTGAAGGGGGCCTACGAGCAGTACTTC. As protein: CASSLKGAYEQYF.